The T cell receptor beta chain described here comes from a study of cytomegalovirus exposure and HLA in healthy donors. Study-wide context: Assignment to the Caucasian-associated ancestry cluster applied to approximately 79% of the approximately 360 genotyped donors.

The primer mix had 60 Vbeta and 13 Jbeta primers. TCRdb's table, derived via immunoSEQ multiplex PCR, lists solely in-frame clones and lacks some. The repertoire holds about 170,000 clones, with approximately 72% as singletons. The V gene lost 6 bases and the J gene lost 0 bases, with 13 bases spanning the gap. Per the germline V gene, CDR1 is SNHLY and CDR2 is FYNNEI. The CDR3 extends over 15 amino acids. Comments on this clone: What it binds is not known.

Overall study findings and caveats: HLA alleles were associated with fewer than 20,000 TCR beta sequences in a later analysis at 0.05 false discovery rate. An Asian-associated ancestry cluster reportedly showed fewer N-insertions than the roughly 700-donor mean in a later analysis. Apart from CMV serostatus, no immune exposure information was available.

The material sequenced was PBMCs. This TCR was recovered from a female donor in good health and CMV-seronegative. This chain joins TRBV2 and TRBJ2-3; D is possibly TRBD1 (6 bases). CDR3 DNA: TGTGCCAGCAGCCTACAGGGTCCTAGCACAGATACGCAGTATTTT. This translates into CASSLQGPSTDTQYF.